Shown below are 9 T cell receptor beta chains from a single sample sequenced in a study of T cells in Graves' hyperthyroidism and ophthalmopathy. Template material for amplifying TCR beta CDR3 regions consisted of RNA transcripts. RT-PCR in the first round (using the HTBI primer set) targeted the TCR CDR3. TCRdb redid the calling of the multiplex PCR reads with MiXCR, one entry per CDR3 protein. Of roughly 180,000 distinct CDR3 sequences in the sample, approximately 15% are singletons; the top ten hold approximately 28%. Sequences were obtained from blood. These receptors all come from a woman aged 45-60 years with Graves' hyperthyroidism.

At least ten counts were recorded for this clonotype. The genes are TRBV6-2 or TRBV6-3 and TRBJ2-3; D not certain. Germline V gene data show CDR1 as MNHEY and CDR2 as SVGEGT. The CDR3 is made up of 15 amino acids. The germline V and J ends were trimmed by 4 bases and 6 bases, with 17 bases remaining between them. The CDR3 is CASSSLGLSEDTQYF. CDR3 DNA sequence: TGTGCCAGCAGTTCTTTAGGGCTCTCAGAGGATACGCAGTATTTT.

In its sample, this clonotype was seen many times. The chain couples TRBV9 to TRBJ1-1, with 7 bases lining up with TRBD1. From germline, CDR1 is SGDLS and CDR2 YYNGEE. The CDR3 consists of 15 residues. Trimming at V came to 4 bases and at J to 1 base, leaving 7 bases not matched to a gene. The CDR3 loop reads CASSTRQGPNTEAFF. In DNA, the CDR3 is TGTGCCAGCAGCACCCGACAGGGCCCGAACACTGAAGCTTTCTTT.

The chain combines TRBV5-5 with TRBJ2-1; the D gene could be TRBD1 or TRBD2 (5 bases each). With 6 bases removed from V and 4 bases from J, the gap between germline ends came to 17 bases. The length of the CDR3 is 15 residues. Germline CDR1 is SGHKS and CDR2 is YYEKEE (reference sequence). As DNA, the CDR3 is TGTGCCAGCATCAATGGGGGTCCGGCGTACAATGAGCAGTTCTTC. The encoded protein is CASINGGPAYNEQFF. Complete variable domain (other parts from reference TRBV5-5 and TRBJ2-1): DAGVTQSPTHLIKTRGQQVTLRCSPISGHKSVSWYQQVLGQGPQFIFQYYEKEERGRGNFPDRFSARQFPNYSSELNVNALLLGDSALYLCASINGGPAYNEQFFGPGTRLTVL.

This clonotype was observed many times. V is TRBV6-5 and J is TRBJ2-7; TRBD1 is a possible D gene (5 bases). Germline V gene lookup returns CDR1 MNHEY and CDR2 SVGAGI. The V gene lost 0 bases and the J gene lost 2 bases, with 11 bases spanning the gap. The CDR3 sequence is 15 residues long. The CDR3 loop is CASSYSGVGPYEQYF. The CDR3 DNA sequence: TGTGCCAGCAGTTACTCAGGCGTGGGGCCCTACGAGCAGTACTTC.

Of note for this clonotype: A much larger clonotype is one base distant, so this may be a read error. J is TRBJ1-2 and V is TRBV5-8; D perhaps matches TRBD1 (5 bases). The CDR3 has 13 amino acids. Germline CDR1 is SGHTS and CDR2 is YDEGEE. V was shortened by 5 bases and J by 8 bases, with 16 bases between the two germline ends. This CDR3 is CASSRAGGDGYTF. DNA for the CDR3: TGTGCCAGCAGTCGCGCGGGGGGGGACGGCTACACCTTC.

This clonotype has just a few counts. V is TRBV4-2 and J is TRBJ1-2, with 7 nucleotides matching TRBD1. Germline V gives CDR1 LGHNA, CDR2 YNFKEQ. This CDR3 comprises 15 residues. The V segment lost 4 bases and the J segment 3 bases; nucleotides outside the gene matches: 8. Written as DNA, the CDR3 is TGTGCCAGCAGCCTAGTGACCCAGGGGGACTATGGCTACACCTTC. As protein: CASSLVTQGDYGYTF.

This clonotype appeared many times. The chain joins TRBV9 to TRBJ1-3; D unresolved. Between the trimmed V and J ends, which lost 4 bases and 0 bases, there was a span of 11 bases. The CDR3 contains 15 residues. Germline CDR1 reads SGDLS; CDR2 reads YYNGEE. CDR3 in amino acids: CASSQAGTSGNTIYF. The CDR3 nucleotides read TGTGCCAGCAGCCAAGCAGGCACCTCTGGAAACACCATATATTTT.

A remark on this clonotype: It may be a read error: a sequence one base away is much more abundant. The rearrangement joins TRBV2 to TRBJ2-2; D not resolved. Trimming took 8 bases from V and 7 from J, leaving 14 bases between them. The CDR3 extends over 13 amino acids. Per germline, CDR1 SNHLY and CDR2 FYNNEI. CDR3 nucleotides: TGTGCCAGCGGTTGGAGTATCGGCGGGGAGCTGTTTTTT. This codes for CASGWSIGGELFF. The full variable domain, rest sourced from reference TRBV2 and TRBJ2-2, is EPEVTQTPSHQVTQMGQEVILRCVPISNHLYFYWYRQILGQKVEFLVSFYNNEISEKSEIFDDQFSVERPDGSNFTLKIRSTKLEDSAMYFCASGWSIGGELFFGEGSRLTVL.

There are a few counts of this clonotype. V usage is TRBV19 and J usage is TRBJ1-1; D might be TRBD1 (5 bases). From germline, CDR1 is LNHDA and CDR2 SQIVND (reference sequence). Deletions cut 5 bases from V and 2 bases from J, with 12 bases between. The CDR3 is made up of 14 amino acids. In DNA form, the CDR3 reads TGTGCCAGTAGTCCCTTCGGGGGTAACACTGAAGCTTTCTTT. This sequence encodes CASSPFGGNTEAFF.